This T cell receptor beta chain was sequenced during a study of identical twins. In germline, CDR1 is LGHNA, CDR2 YSLEER. The V end lost 3 bases, the J end lost 8 bases, and 15 bases lay between the germline ends. The CDR3 length is 14 residues. TCRdb re-called the 5' RACE reads with MiXCR, one entry per CDR3 protein. This sample carries 600,000 to 850,000 distinct CDR3 sequences, 15% to 20% of them seen once, and the ten largest clones take around 14%. These data also featured in a second study, about T cells expressing NK-cell markers. That source adds: In the group of eight sequenced donors, seven were HCMV-seropositive and one was seronegative.

The receptor's source is a woman younger than 30 in good health. Sequencing was done on a sample of PBMCs. The chain uses TRBV4-3 and TRBJ2-3, with D possibly matching TRBD1 (5 bases). CDR3 loop: CASSQGLSRGTQYF. CDR3 in DNA: TGCGCCAGCAGCCAGGGTCTCTCTAGGGGTACGCAGTATTTT.